Listed here are 27 T cell receptor beta chains from one sample, sequenced in a study of T cells in Graves' hyperthyroidism and ophthalmopathy. Researchers amplified the TCR beta CDR3 regions from RNA transcripts. When the TCR CDR3 underwent first-round RT-PCR, the HTBI primer set was used. TCRdb reprocessed the multiplex PCR reads with MiXCR, giving one entry per CDR3 protein. Counted here are 450,000 to 500,000 distinct CDR3 sequences, around a fifth occurring once; the ten biggest clones make up approximately 49%. The specimen sequenced was blood. These receptors were obtained from a woman between 70 and 85 years old with Graves' ophthalmopathy.

This clonotype was picked up a small number of times. The chain carries TRBV6-1 and TRBJ1-5; D not certain. Trimming took 2 bases from V and 2 from J, leaving 13 bases between them. This CDR3 has 16 residues. Germline loops: CDR1 MNHNS, CDR2 SASEGT. CDR3 DNA: TGTGCCAGCAGTGAAAGTTGGGGTAAAGGCAATCAGCCCCAGCATTTT. Its translation: CASSESWGKGNQPQHF.

This clonotype was picked up many times. This chain joins TRBV7-3 and TRBJ2-1; perhaps TRBD2 as D (6 bases). CDR3 size: 13 residues. Trimming took off 4 bases at V and 4 bases at J, with 8 bases between the two ends. Germline assignment: CDR1 SGHTA and CDR2 FQGTGA. The DNA of the CDR3 is TGTGCCAGCAGCTCCCGGGAGTACAATGAGCAGTTCTTC. This codes for CASSSREYNEQFF.

The J gene is TRBJ2-7, the V gene TRBV27, with TRBD2 matching over 11 bases. Per the germline V gene, CDR1 is MNHEY and CDR2 is SMNVEV (reference sequence). V gave up 5 bases and J gave up 5 bases; unmatched junction bases: 11. This CDR3 contains 16 residues. CDR3 amino acids: CASSPDSASGRNEQYF. Written as DNA, the CDR3 is TGTGCCAGCAGTCCAGATTCGGCTAGCGGGAGGAACGAGCAGTACTTC.

This clonotype was recorded many times. The chain recombines TRBV28 with TRBJ1-2; no firm D call. The CDR3 covers 13 residues. V gave up 8 bases and J gave up 3 bases, with 13 bases separating them. The germline CDR1 and CDR2 sequences are MDHEN and SYDVKM. CDR3 sequence: CASFSPSDYGYTF. The CDR3 DNA is TGTGCCAGCTTCTCGCCATCCGACTATGGCTACACCTTC.

This clonotype was seen at least ten times. V gene TRBV6-2 or TRBV6-3 combines with J gene TRBJ2-7; D is perhaps TRBD2 (5 bases). Looked up from germline, CDR1 is MNHEY and CDR2 is SVGEGT. Trimming left V 0 bases short and J 0 bases short, with 9 bases between. The CDR3 extends over 15 amino acids. CDR3 protein: CASSYSAGSSYEQYF. In nucleotides, the CDR3 is TGTGCCAGCAGTTACTCCGCGGGTAGCTCCTACGAGCAGTACTTC.

This clonotype was counted between two and nine times. The chain carries TRBV4-3 and TRBJ2-7; 8 bases align to TRBD1. CDR1 LGHNA and CDR2 YSLEER come from the germline V gene. This CDR3 region has 16 residues. V shed 3 bases, J shed 3 bases, and the junction held 10 bases outside the gene matches. The CDR3 bases are TGCGCCAGCAGCCACGACCATGGGACAGGTAGCTACGAGCAGTACTTC. It is translated as CASSHDHGTGSYEQYF.

Worth noting for this clonotype: This may be a read error, as it is one base from a much larger clone. This sequence joins TRBV7-9 and TRBJ1-2; D is possibly TRBD1 (6 bases). V lost 4 bases and J 6 bases, leaving 12 bases between the germline ends. Per germline, CDR1 SEHNR and CDR2 FQNEAQ (reference sequence). CDR3 length: 13 amino acids. Written as DNA, the CDR3 is TGTGCCAGCAGCTCCCTTACAGGGAATGGCTACACCTTC. It encodes CASSSLTGNGYTF.

This clonotype was seen repeatedly, ten times or more. The V and J genes are TRBV28 and TRBJ1-2; tentatively, D is TRBD1 (6 bases). The CDR3 runs 16 residues. CDR1 is MDHEN and CDR2 is SYDVKM in the germline V gene. V dropped 5 bases and J dropped 0 bases, with 16 bases sitting between them. Here the CDR3 reads CASSRTGGGTNYGYTF. In nucleotides, the CDR3 is TGTGCCAGCAGTCGTACCGGAGGGGGGACTAACTATGGCTACACCTTC.

This clonotype was seen many times. The J gene is TRBJ2-5, the V gene TRBV27; D call uncertain. CDR1 is MNHEY, CDR2 SMNVEV, per germline (reference sequence). The CDR3 is 14 residues long. Trimming stripped 3 bases from V and 1 base from J, with 9 bases between. The CDR3 loop is CASSLVAVQETQYF. The CDR3 DNA follows: TGTGCCAGCAGTTTGGTGGCAGTCCAAGAGACCCAGTACTTC.

The chain recombines TRBV6-5 with TRBJ1-2, with D tentatively TRBD1 (6 bases). V lost 2 bases, J lost 3 bases, and 16 bases lay in between. CDR1 and CDR2 from the germline V gene are MNHEY and SVGAGI. CDR3 length equals 16 residues. CDR3 region: CASSYTGRGVYYGYTF. The CDR3 DNA reads as TGTGCCAGCAGTTACACCGGCAGGGGCGTTTACTATGGCTACACCTTC.

This clonotype has more than one count but fewer than ten. The rearrangement uses TRBV12-5 and TRBJ1-1; the match to TRBD1 covers 8 bases. Germline CDR1 is LGHNT and CDR2 is FRNRAP. The CDR3 sequence is 21 residues long. The trim removed 6 bases at V and 3 bases at J, leaving 27 bases unmatched. The CDR3 is CASGLRLGLRQGALLDTEAFF. CDR3 DNA: TGTGCTAGTGGACTCCGATTGGGTCTGAGGCAGGGGGCTTTATTAGACACTGAAGCTTTCTTT.

The sample holds a few counts of this clonotype. This chain connects TRBV11-2 to TRBJ1-6; perhaps TRBD1 as D (5 bases). Germline CDR1 is SGHAT and CDR2 is FQNNGV. The CDR3 consists of 16 residues. V was shortened by 1 base and J by 0 bases, with 7 bases between the two germline ends. CDR3 amino acids: CASSLAGSSYNSPLHF. CDR3 bases: TGTGCCAGCAGCTTAGCAGGGAGCTCCTATAATTCACCCCTCCACTTT.

This clonotype was recorded many times. The V gene is TRBV11-2, the J gene TRBJ2-1, with 9 bases fitting TRBD1. Germline CDR1 SGHAT, CDR2 FQNNGV. There are 14 residues in the CDR3. V shed 5 bases and J 6 bases; nucleotides not matched to a gene: 5. The DNA for the CDR3 is TGTGCCAGCAGCCGGGACAGGGTGGTCAATGAGCAGTTCTTC. Protein product: CASSRDRVVNEQFF. Full variable domain (missing parts from reference TRBV11-2 and TRBJ2-1): EAGVAQSPRYKIIEKRQSVAFWCNPISGHATLYWYQQILGQGPKLLIQFQNNGVVDDSQLPKDRFSAERLKGVDSTLKIQPAKLEDSAVYLCASSRDRVVNEQFFGPGTRLTVL.

This clonotype was recorded at least ten times. The CDR3 nucleotides read TGTGCCAGCAGCCAAGTTGGGAGAGCAGATACGCAGTATTTT. Its protein product is CASSQVGRADTQYF. This rearrangement joins TRBV3-1 to TRBJ2-3; D is perhaps TRBD2 (5 bases). This CDR3 is 14 amino acids long. Germline-derived CDR1 and CDR2 are LGHDT and YNNKEL (reference sequence). Trimming left V 1 base short and J 4 bases short, with 9 bases between.

This clonotype appeared a few times. The chain joins TRBV3-1 to TRBJ2-2; 9 nucleotides agree with TRBD2. After removal of 2 bases from V and 4 bases from J, the junction contained 5 bases not matched to a gene. The germline V gene has CDR1 LGHDT and CDR2 YNNKEL (reference sequence). There are 16 residues in the CDR3. CDR3 nucleotides: TGTGCCAGCAGCCAACCTAGCGGGACGGGCACCGGGGAGCTGTTTTTT. This gives the protein CASSQPSGTGTGELFF.

The CDR3 sequence: CASSPGLAGSPGELFF. In nucleotides, the CDR3 is TGTGCCAGCAGCCCGGGACTAGCGGGATCTCCCGGGGAGCTGTTTTTT. The V and J genes are TRBV9 and TRBJ2-2; 13 bases align to TRBD2. Germline V gives CDR1 SGDLS, CDR2 YYNGEE. CDR3 length: 16 residues. The J segment lost 6 bases and the V segment lost 4 bases, leaving 6 bases of the junction unmatched. The full variable domain, with the rest looked up from reference TRBV9 and TRBJ2-2, is DSGVTQTPKHLITATGQRVTLRCSPRSGDLSVYWYQQSLDQGLQFLIQYYNGEERAKGNILERFSAQQFPDLHSELNLSSLELGDSALYFCASSPGLAGSPGELFFGEGSRLTVL.

This clonotype was observed many times. The chain has TRBV27 and TRBJ1-1; D may be TRBD1 (5 bases). The CDR3 runs to 17 residues. The germline gives CDR1 MNHEY, CDR2 SMNVEV (reference sequence). The V and J ends lost 0 bases and 0 bases respectively, with 14 bases between them. In DNA form, the CDR3 reads TGTGCCAGCAGTTTATCCCCCCCAGGGCGAATGAACACTGAAGCTTTCTTT. It codes for CASSLSPPGRMNTEAFF.

This clonotype was found a few times. The chain couples TRBV6-2 or TRBV6-3 to TRBJ1-2; 9 bases fit TRBD1. Looked up from germline, CDR1 is MNHEY and CDR2 is SVGEGT. The CDR3 spans 14 residues. V shed 5 bases and J 11 bases; nucleotides not matched to a gene: 12. The CDR3 sequence: CASSALPGQGHYTF. CDR3 DNA: TGTGCCAGCAGTGCCCTCCCGGGACAGGGACATTACACCTTC.

This clonotype appeared once. This may stem from a read error, because a much larger clone lies one nucleotide away. The genes are TRBV7-9 and TRBJ1-2; TRBD1 aligns across 8 bases. This CDR3 is 15 amino acids long. The germline V gene encodes CDR1 SEHNR and CDR2 FQNEAQ (reference sequence). V trimming: 7 bases; J trimming: 7 bases; junction bases outside the gene matches: 14. CDR3 protein: CASTNAGAGGSGYTF. CDR3 bases: TGTGCCAGCACTAATGCCGGGGCAGGGGGCTCTGGCTACACCTTC.

CDR3 nucleotide sequence: TGTGCCAGCAGTGGGGGACTAGCGGGAGATGAGCAGTTCTTC. Translation: CASSGGLAGDEQFF. V gene TRBV6-1 combines with J gene TRBJ2-1; 14 nucleotides align to TRBD2. Germline V CDR1 and CDR2: MNHNS, SASEGT. This CDR3 has 14 amino acids. The V and J ends lost 4 bases and 8 bases, in that order; junction bases with no gene match: 1.

Only a few counts were recorded for this clonotype. This chain links TRBV30 with TRBJ1-2; 9 nucleotides line up with TRBD1. Germline V lookup: CDR1 GTSNPN, CDR2 SVGIG (reference sequence). With V trimmed by 2 bases and J by 8 bases, 6 bases remained unmatched. This CDR3 is built from 13 residues. Written as DNA, the CDR3 is TGTGCCTGGAGTTCGACAGGGGGTATAGGCTACACCTTC. This codes for CAWSSTGGIGYTF.

The table lists this clonotype with many counts. The chain uses TRBV5-1 and TRBJ2-1, with 9 bases fitting TRBD2. From germline, CDR1 is SGHRS and CDR2 YFSETQ. Trimming at V came to 3 bases and at J to 6 bases, leaving 13 bases not matched to a gene. The CDR3 has 17 amino acids. The CDR3 sequence is CASSWGGGSGRSNEQFF. The CDR3 nucleotides are TGCGCCAGCAGCTGGGGAGGGGGTAGCGGGAGATCCAATGAGCAGTTCTTC.

This sequence joins TRBV18 and TRBJ2-7; the D gene is possibly TRBD1 (5 bases). Trimming took 4 bases from V and 3 from J, leaving 13 bases between them. There are 14 residues in the CDR3. Germline-derived CDR1 and CDR2 are KGHSH and LQKENI. This CDR3 is CASSQRGGGYEQYF. DNA for the CDR3: TGTGCCAGCTCACAAAGGGGTGGTGGCTACGAGCAGTACTTC.

The CDR3 protein is CASSLLTTQYF. The CDR3 DNA follows: TGCGCCAGCAGCTTGCTAACAACGCAGTATTTT. V usage is TRBV5-1 and J usage is TRBJ2-3; D is uncertain. The CDR3 consists of 11 residues. V was shortened by 1 base and J by 9 bases, with 6 bases between the two germline ends. Germline V gene data show CDR1 as SGHRS and CDR2 as YFSETQ.

The sample holds a few counts of this clonotype. V is TRBV30 and J is TRBJ1-1, with TRBD1 matching over 7 bases. CDR1 and CDR2 (germline): GTSNPN, SVGIG (reference sequence). The CDR3 runs to 15 residues. J was trimmed by 5 bases and V by 1 base; bases with no gene match: 10. CDR3 protein: CAWSGGQLGRTEAFF. The CDR3 region has the DNA TGTGCCTGGAGTGGGGGACAGCTGGGGAGGACTGAAGCTTTCTTT.

The chain links TRBV5-1 to TRBJ2-3; TRBD2 is a possible D gene (5 bases). The germline V gene has CDR1 SGHRS and CDR2 YFSETQ. The ends were cut back, 4 bases at V and 3 bases at J, with 15 bases in the middle. The CDR3 runs to 15 residues. The CDR3 loop is CASSNDGVGTDTQYF. The CDR3 DNA is TGCGCCAGCAGCAACGACGGGGTCGGGACAGATACGCAGTATTTT.

In this sample, this clonotype turned up many times. The rearrangement uses TRBV6-1 and TRBJ2-7; 8 nucleotides line up with TRBD1. J was trimmed by 3 bases and V by 6 bases; bases with no gene match: 10. CDR3 length equals 15 residues. From germline, CDR1 is MNHNS and CDR2 SASEGT. Written as DNA, the CDR3 is TGTGCCAGCAGGGAACAGGGGGGATTAGGCTACGAGCAGTACTTC. The encoded protein is CASREQGGLGYEQYF.